Presented here are 9 T cell receptor beta chains from one specimen sequenced in a study of blood T cells in healthy people across ages. The second PCR ran about 6 to 11 cycles with a sample-barcoded 5' primer and J-beta primers. TCRdb used MiXCR to reprocess the 5' RACE reads, holding one entry per CDR3 protein. The repertoire holds roughly 800,000 distinct CDR3 sequences, roughly 64% seen once, with approximately 20% in the top ten. Sequencing was done on a sample of blood. The receptors come from a man between 25 and 39 years old in good health.

This sequence joins TRBV29-1 and TRBJ1-1; D is possibly TRBD1 (5 bases). The V end was cut by 7 bases, the J end by 3 bases, with 15 bases between. Per the germline V gene, CDR1 is SQVTM and CDR2 is ANQGSEA. This CDR3 comprises 13 residues. The DNA of the CDR3 is TGCAGCGCGGGACGGGGGGAGTACACTGAAGCTTTCTTT. Translating it yields CSAGRGEYTEAFF. Full variable domain (missing parts from reference TRBV29-1 and TRBJ1-1): SAVISQKPSRDICQRGTSLTIQCQVDSQVTMMFWYRQQPGQSLTLIATANQGSEATYESGFVIDKFPISRPNLTFSTLTVSNMSPEDSSIYLCSAGRGEYTEAFFGQGTRLTVV.

The V gene is TRBV20-1, the J gene TRBJ2-7; possibly TRBD2 for D (6 bases). Germline V CDR1 and CDR2: DFQATT, SNEGSKA (reference sequence). The CDR3 spans 13 residues. V was trimmed by 6 bases and J by 1 base, leaving 13 bases between them. CDR3 protein: CSAPGTFSYEQYF. The CDR3 bases are TGCAGTGCGCCCGGGACTTTTTCCTACGAGCAGTACTTC.

J is TRBJ2-7 and V is TRBV28, with TRBD1 identical over 12 bases. This CDR3 region has 14 residues. V shed 5 bases and J 6 bases; nucleotides not matched to a gene: 5. CDR1 is MDHEN, CDR2 SYDVKM, per germline. In nucleotides, the CDR3 is TGTGCCAGCAGTAGAGGGACAGGGGGCGCCGAGCAGTACTTC. This gives the protein CASSRGTGGAEQYF.

This clonotype was seen a single time. The junction and the germline gene differ at one end; a read error may be behind it. This chain joins TRBV27 and TRBJ2-7; a possible D gene is TRBD1 (6 bases). The J call may be faulty, since TRBJ2-5 better matches the DNA end. Germline loops: CDR1 MNHEY, CDR2 SMNVEV (reference sequence). The CDR3 consists of 15 residues. CDR3 sequence (DNA): TGTGCCAGCAGTTTATCTTCGACAGGACAAGGGACCCAGTACTTC. Its protein product is CASSLSSTGQGTQYF.

V usage is TRBV4-2 and J usage is TRBJ2-3; 8 nucleotides line up with TRBD2. Germline CDR1 and CDR2: LGHNA and YNFKEQ. This CDR3 comprises 15 residues. V was clipped by 5 bases and J by 4 bases; unmatched bases: 8. The CDR3 nucleotides read TGTGCCAGCAGCAAAAGCAGCGGGGGACCAGATACGCAGTATTTT. Translated: CASSKSSGGPDTQYF.

This clonotype was seen only a few times. The rearrangement links TRBV29-1 to TRBJ1-3; D is undetermined. Trimming removed 6 bases from V and 4 bases from J, with 7 bases in between. Germline lookup yields CDR1 SQVTM and CDR2 ANQGSEA. The CDR3 is made up of 11 amino acids. This chain's CDR3 is CSVLTGNTIYF. CDR3 DNA sequence: TGCAGCGTCTTAACAGGAAACACCATATATTTT.

This clonotype was observed a handful of times. This chain joins TRBV12-3 or TRBV12-4 and TRBJ1-5, with D hard to call. This CDR3 is 15 amino acids long. V was shortened by 2 bases and J by 0 bases, with 8 bases between the two germline ends. In DNA form, the CDR3 reads TGTGCCAGCAGTTTACGCTACCCTAGCAATCAGCCCCAGCATTTT. Translation gives CASSLRYPSNQPQHF.

The CDR3 here is CSVGFPGHSYEQYF. The DNA for the CDR3 is TGCAGCGTTGGTTTCCCGGGCCACTCCTACGAGCAGTACTTC. The chain combines TRBV29-1 with TRBJ2-7; D call uncertain. V lost 4 bases to trimming and J lost 0 bases, with 13 bases between them. CDR3 length: 14 amino acids. Per the germline V gene, CDR1 is SQVTM and CDR2 is ANQGSEA.

CDR3 protein: CASSTRLAGATDTQYF. In DNA form, the CDR3 reads TGTGCCAGCTCAACGAGACTAGCGGGGGCAACAGATACGCAGTATTTT. This rearrangement joins TRBV18 to TRBJ2-3; 12 bases agree with TRBD2. V trimming: 5 bases; J trimming: 3 bases; junction bases outside the gene matches: 6. Per the germline V gene, CDR1 is KGHSH and CDR2 is LQKENI. This CDR3 has 16 residues.